Only a few counts were recorded for the clone carrying this T cell receptor beta chain. Its antigen is not identified. Every patient had relapsed following autologous stem cell transplantation, and cohorts differed in brentuximab vedotin exposure. This sample is part of a study of PD-1 blockade in classical Hodgkin lymphoma. Study results and caveats: Those starting nivolumab under 1 year post-ASCT were excluded. For complete responders, baseline diversity was comparable to that of newly diagnosed patients.

The table came from immunoSEQ multiplex PCR; TCRdb's copy has only in-frame clones and leaves some out. The sample includes around 100,000 clones, approximately 90% of them seen just once. CDR3 size: 14 residues. After removal of 8 bases from V and 2 bases from J, the junction contained 6 bases not matched to a gene. Per germline, CDR1 LNHDA and CDR2 SQIVND (reference sequence). The chain links TRBV19 to TRBJ2-7; 10 bases agree with TRBD1. The origin of this receptor is a human donor with classical Hodgkin lymphoma. The sequenced sample was peripheral blood mononuclear cells (PBMCs), obtained before the second cycle of nivolumab. The CDR3 DNA sequence: TGTGCCAGTGCCCCGGGACAGGGGCCCTACGAGCAGTACTTC. This gives the protein CASAPGQGPYEQYF.